The 7 T cell receptor beta chains below all came from one sample that was sequenced in a study of CD8 T cells in Susac syndrome (dated by TCRdb to the late 2010s). The library relied on the immunoSEQ multiplex PCR assay. RNA was extracted using the RNeasy kit, and roughly 0.5 to 1 microgram was reverse transcribed with random hexamers. The public reads were quality trimmed at Q25 with fastp and then assembled into clones with MiXCR by TCRdb, keeping productive beta chains. Each CDR3 protein appears once, grouped with its most common genes and DNA. The sample data list about 130,000 distinct CDR3 sequences, and about 92% of these were observed just once. Less than 0.4% of the sample lies in the top ten. The sequencing input was CD8+ T cells from PBMCs. All receptors derive from a human donor with multiple sclerosis.

V gene TRBV4-1 combines with J gene TRBJ2-7; perhaps D is TRBD1 or TRBD2 (6 bases each). There are 17 residues in the CDR3. Germline values: CDR1 MGHRA, CDR2 YSYEKL. V gave up 0 bases and J gave up 2 bases, with 17 bases separating them. CDR3 nucleotide sequence: TGCGCCAGCAGCCAAGATTCGGGGCAGGGGACTCCCTACGAGCAGTACGTC. Translation gives CASSQDSGQGTPYEQYV.

CDR3 sequence reads: CASSQVRPSYEQYF. For the CDR3, the DNA is TGTGCCAGCAGCCAAGTCCGCCCCTCCTACGAGCAGTACTTC. The genes are TRBV3-1 and TRBJ2-7; D gene uncertain. The CDR3 spans 14 residues. Germline CDR1 and CDR2: LGHDT and YNNKEL (reference sequence). Trimming cost V 1 base and J 0 bases, with 7 bases left between them.

V and J are TRBV5-4 and TRBJ2-1, with 8 bases matching TRBD2. There are 16 residues in the CDR3. V lost 3 bases to trimming and J lost 12 bases; unmatched junction nucleotides: 17. CDR1 and CDR2 from the germline V gene are SGHNT and YYREEE (reference sequence). The CDR3 here is CASSSRPTGTRIGQFF. The CDR3 DNA reads as TGTGCCAGCAGCTCGAGACCAACCGGGACTAGAATCGGGCAGTTCTTC.

DNA for the CDR3: TGCGCCAGCGGGACGGGGGGGAGTACTGAAGCTTTCTTT. Translation: CASGTGGSTEAFF. The V gene is TRBV5-1, the J gene TRBJ1-1; D possibly corresponds to TRBD1 (5 bases). V dropped 7 bases and J dropped 5 bases, with 15 bases sitting between them. The CDR3 is 13 amino acids. Germline CDR1 is SGHRS and CDR2 is YFSETQ. The complete variable domain, with remaining parts taken from reference TRBV5-1 and TRBJ1-1, reads KAGVTQTPRYLIKTRGQQVTLSCSPISGHRSVSWYQQTPGQGLQFLFEYFSETQRNKGNFPGRFSGRQFSNSRSEMNVSTLELGDSALYLCASGTGGSTEAFFGQGTRLTVV.

The CDR3 bases are TGTGCCAGCAGTTATGGGCTCTATGGCTACACCTTC. Translating gives CASSYGLYGYTF. The rearrangement joins TRBV6-2 or TRBV6-3 to TRBJ1-2; D not resolved. In germline, CDR1 is MNHEY, CDR2 SVGEGT. V was clipped by 3 bases and J by 4 bases, with 6 bases between them. The CDR3 has 12 residues.

CDR3 nucleotides: TGTGCCAGCAGCCCGGGACAGGGGAACGTCGAGCAGTACTTC. It yields the protein CASSPGQGNVEQYF. The chain carries TRBV5-4 and TRBJ2-7; 10 bases align to TRBD1. The germline V gene has CDR1 SGHNT and CDR2 YYREEE (reference sequence). Trimming removed 4 bases from V and 6 bases from J; junction bases left unmatched: 7. This CDR3 contains 14 residues.

The chain combines TRBV7-9 with TRBJ1-1; 7 bases fit TRBD1. J gave up 0 bases and V 4 bases, and 8 bases lay outside the gene matches. The CDR3 totals 16 residues. Germline V lookup: CDR1 SEHNR, CDR2 FQNEAQ (reference sequence). The CDR3 here is CASSSMAGQMNTEAFF. The CDR3 coding sequence is TGTGCCAGCAGCTCGATGGCGGGACAGATGAACACTGAAGCTTTCTTT.